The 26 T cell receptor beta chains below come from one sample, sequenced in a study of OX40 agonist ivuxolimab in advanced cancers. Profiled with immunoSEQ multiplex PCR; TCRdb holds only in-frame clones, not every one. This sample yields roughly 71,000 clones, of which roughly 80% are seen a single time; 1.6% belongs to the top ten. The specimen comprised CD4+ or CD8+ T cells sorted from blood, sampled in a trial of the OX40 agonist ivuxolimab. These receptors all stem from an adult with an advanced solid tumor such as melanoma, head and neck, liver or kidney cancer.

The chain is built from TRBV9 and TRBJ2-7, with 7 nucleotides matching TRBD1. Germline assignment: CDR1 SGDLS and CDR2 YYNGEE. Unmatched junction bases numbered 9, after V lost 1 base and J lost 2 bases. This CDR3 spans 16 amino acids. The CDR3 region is CASSVLEGALPYEQYF. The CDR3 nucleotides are TGTGCCAGCAGCGTACTAGAGGGGGCTTTACCCTACGAGCAGTACTTC.

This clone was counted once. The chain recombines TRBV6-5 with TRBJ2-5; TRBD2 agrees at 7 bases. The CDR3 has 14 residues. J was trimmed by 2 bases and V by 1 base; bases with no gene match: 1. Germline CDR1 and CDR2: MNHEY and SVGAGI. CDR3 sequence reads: CASSYLGGQETQYF. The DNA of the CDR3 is TGTGCCAGCAGTTACTTGGGGGGGCAAGAGACCCAGTACTTC.

CDR3 in amino acids: CASSSTGMGYTF. In nucleotides, the CDR3 is TGTGCCAGCAGTTCAACAGGGATGGGCTACACCTTC. The V and J genes are TRBV6-5 and TRBJ1-2, with a tentative D call TRBD1 (6 bases). The CDR3 contains 12 residues. Germline lookup yields CDR1 MNHEY and CDR2 SVGAGI. V was clipped by 4 bases and J by 8 bases, with 11 bases between them.

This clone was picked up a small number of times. The CDR3 is CASSLDTARFGYTF. In nucleotides, the CDR3 is TGTGCCAGCAGTTTAGACACTGCACGTTTTGGCTACACCTTC. J is TRBJ1-2 and V is TRBV27; D unclear. CDR3 length: 14 amino acids. CDR1 is MNHEY, CDR2 SMNVEV, per germline (reference sequence). V was shortened by 2 bases and J by 7 bases, with 14 bases between the two germline ends.

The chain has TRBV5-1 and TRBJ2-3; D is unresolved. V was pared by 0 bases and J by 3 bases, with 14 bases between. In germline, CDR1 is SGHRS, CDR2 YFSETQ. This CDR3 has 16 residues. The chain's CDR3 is CASSLGIGILTDTQYF. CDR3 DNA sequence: TGCGCCAGCAGCTTGGGAATAGGGATTCTGACAGATACGCAGTATTTT.

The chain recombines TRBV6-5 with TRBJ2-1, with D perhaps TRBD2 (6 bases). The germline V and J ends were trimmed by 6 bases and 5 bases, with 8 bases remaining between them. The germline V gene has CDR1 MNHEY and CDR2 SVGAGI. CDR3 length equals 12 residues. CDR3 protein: CASRTGDNEQFF. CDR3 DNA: TGTGCCAGCAGAACGGGGGACAATGAGCAGTTCTTC.

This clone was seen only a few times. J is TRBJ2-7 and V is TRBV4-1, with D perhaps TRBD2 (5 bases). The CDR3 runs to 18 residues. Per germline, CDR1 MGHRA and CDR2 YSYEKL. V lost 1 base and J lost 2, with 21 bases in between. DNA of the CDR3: TGCGCCAGCAGCCAAGGCCCGCCGGGTTTTCTGAGGGCCTACGAGCAGTACTTC. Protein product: CASSQGPPGFLRAYEQYF.

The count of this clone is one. CDR3 protein: CASTRGGLSYEQYF. The CDR3 DNA reads as TGTGCCAGCACTCGGGGGGGCCTCTCCTACGAGCAGTACTTC. This chain uses TRBV6-1 with TRBJ2-7; 8 nucleotides line up with TRBD2. Trimming cost V 7 bases and J 0 bases; bases outside gene matches: 5. CDR1 is MNHNS and CDR2 is SASEGT in the germline V gene. The CDR3 is made up of 14 amino acids.

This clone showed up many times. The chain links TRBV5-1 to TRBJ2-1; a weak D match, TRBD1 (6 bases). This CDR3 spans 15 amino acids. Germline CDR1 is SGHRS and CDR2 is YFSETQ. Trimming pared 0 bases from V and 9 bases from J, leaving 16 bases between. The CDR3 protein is CASSLVSGEISEQFF. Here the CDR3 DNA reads TGCGCCAGCAGCTTGGTTTCAGGGGAAATTAGTGAGCAGTTCTTC.

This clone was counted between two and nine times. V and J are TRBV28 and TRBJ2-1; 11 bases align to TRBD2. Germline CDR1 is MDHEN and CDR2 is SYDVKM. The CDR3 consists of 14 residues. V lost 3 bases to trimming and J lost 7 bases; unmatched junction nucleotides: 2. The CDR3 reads CASSFASGGNEQFF. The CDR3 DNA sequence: TGTGCCAGCAGTTTCGCTAGCGGGGGGAATGAGCAGTTCTTC.

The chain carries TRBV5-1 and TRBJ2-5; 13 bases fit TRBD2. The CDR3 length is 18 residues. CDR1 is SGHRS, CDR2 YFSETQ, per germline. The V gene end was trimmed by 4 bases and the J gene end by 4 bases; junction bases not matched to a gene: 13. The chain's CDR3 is CASSRTGTSGKRGETQYF. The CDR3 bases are TGCGCCAGCAGCCGGACCGGGACTAGCGGGAAGCGGGGAGAGACCCAGTACTTC.

CDR3 in DNA: TGCGCCAGCAGCTTGATCGGGCCCCCCACTAGCACAGATACGCAGTATTTT. Translation gives CASSLIGPPTSTDTQYF. The rearrangement joins TRBV5-1 to TRBJ2-3; D not resolved. V was pared by 1 base and J by 0 bases, with 15 bases between. There are 17 residues in the CDR3. CDR1 and CDR2 from the germline V gene are SGHRS and YFSETQ.

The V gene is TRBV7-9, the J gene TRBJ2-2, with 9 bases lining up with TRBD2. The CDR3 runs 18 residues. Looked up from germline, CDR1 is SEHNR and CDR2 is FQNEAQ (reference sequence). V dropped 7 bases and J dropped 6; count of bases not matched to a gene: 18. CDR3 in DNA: TGTGCCAGCACCCCGTCGTGGCGGGAGGGCCGGTTGGCCGGGGAGCTGTTTTTT. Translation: CASTPSWREGRLAGELFF. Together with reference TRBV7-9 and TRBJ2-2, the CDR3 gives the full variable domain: DTGVSQNPRHKITKRGQNVTFRCDPISEHNRLYWYRQTLGQGPEFLTYFQNEAQLEKSRLLSDRFSAERPKGSFSTLEIQRTEQGDSAMYLCASTPSWREGRLAGELFFGEGSRLTVL.

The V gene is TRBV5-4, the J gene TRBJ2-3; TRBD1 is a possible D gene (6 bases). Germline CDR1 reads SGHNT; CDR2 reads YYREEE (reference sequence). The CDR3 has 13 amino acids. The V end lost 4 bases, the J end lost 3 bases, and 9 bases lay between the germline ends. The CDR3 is CASSADRTDTQYF. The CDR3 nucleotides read TGTGCCAGCAGCGCGGACAGAACAGATACGCAGTATTTT. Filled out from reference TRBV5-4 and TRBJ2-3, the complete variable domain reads ETGVTQSPTHLIKTRGQQVTLRCSSQSGHNTVSWYQQALGQGPQFIFQYYREEENGRGNFPPRFSGLQFPNYSSELNVNALELDDSALYLCASSADRTDTQYFGPGTRLTVL.

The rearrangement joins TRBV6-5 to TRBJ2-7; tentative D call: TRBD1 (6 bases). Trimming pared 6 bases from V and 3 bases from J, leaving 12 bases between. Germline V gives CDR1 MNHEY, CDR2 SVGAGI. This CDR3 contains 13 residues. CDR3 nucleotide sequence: TGTGCCAGCAGCAGGACAGCACGCTACGAGCAGTACTTC. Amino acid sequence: CASSRTARYEQYF.

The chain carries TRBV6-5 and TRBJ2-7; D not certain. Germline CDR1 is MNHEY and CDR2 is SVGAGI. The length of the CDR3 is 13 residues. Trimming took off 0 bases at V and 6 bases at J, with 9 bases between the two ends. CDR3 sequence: CASSYSKGFEQYF. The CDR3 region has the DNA TGTGCCAGCAGTTACTCGAAGGGTTTCGAGCAGTACTTC.

CDR3 region: CSVRLQLQETQYF. The CDR3 DNA is TGCAGCGTTCGATTGCAGCTACAAGAGACCCAGTACTTC. This chain connects TRBV29-1 to TRBJ2-5; no definite D call. The germline V gene encodes CDR1 SQVTM and CDR2 ANQGSEA. The CDR3 runs 13 residues. Between the trimmed V and J ends, which lost 5 bases and 2 bases, there was a span of 12 bases.

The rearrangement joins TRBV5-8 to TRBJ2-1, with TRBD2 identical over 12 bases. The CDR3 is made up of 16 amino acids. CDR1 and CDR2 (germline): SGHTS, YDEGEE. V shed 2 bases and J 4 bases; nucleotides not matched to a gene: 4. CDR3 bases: TGTGCCAGCAGCTTTCGACTAGCGGGGGCTTACAATGAGCAGTTCTTC. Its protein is CASSFRLAGAYNEQFF.

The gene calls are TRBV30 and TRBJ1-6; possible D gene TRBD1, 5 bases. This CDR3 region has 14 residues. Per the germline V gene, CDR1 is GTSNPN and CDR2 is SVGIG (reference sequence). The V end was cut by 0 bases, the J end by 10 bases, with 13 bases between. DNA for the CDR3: TGTGCCTGGAGTGTCGGGCAGGGTTGGTCACCCCTCCACTTT. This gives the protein CAWSVGQGWSPLHF.

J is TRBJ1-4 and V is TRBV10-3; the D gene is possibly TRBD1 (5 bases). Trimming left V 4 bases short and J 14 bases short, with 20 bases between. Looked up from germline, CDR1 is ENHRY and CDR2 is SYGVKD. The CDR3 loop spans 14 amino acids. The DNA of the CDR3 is TGTGCCATCAGTGCCGCCCCTGGGTCGGGGGATCTGTTTTTT. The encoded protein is CAISAAPGSGDLFF.

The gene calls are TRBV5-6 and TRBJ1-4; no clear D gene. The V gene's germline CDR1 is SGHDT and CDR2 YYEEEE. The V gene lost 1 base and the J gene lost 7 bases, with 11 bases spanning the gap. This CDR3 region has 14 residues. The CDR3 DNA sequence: TGTGCCAGCAGCTTGTTGAGGGATCGTGAAAAACTGTTTTTT. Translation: CASSLLRDREKLFF. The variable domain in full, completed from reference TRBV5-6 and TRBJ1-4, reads DAGVTQSPTHLIKTRGQQVTLRCSPKSGHDTVSWYQQALGQGPQFIFQYYEEEERQRGNFPDRFSGHQFPNYSSELNVNALLLGDSALYLCASSLLRDREKLFFGSGTQLSVL.

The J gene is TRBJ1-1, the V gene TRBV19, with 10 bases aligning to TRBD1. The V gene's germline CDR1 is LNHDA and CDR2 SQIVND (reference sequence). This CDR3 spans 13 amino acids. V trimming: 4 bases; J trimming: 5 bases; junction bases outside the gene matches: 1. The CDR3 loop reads CASSKDRGTEAFF. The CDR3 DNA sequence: TGTGCCAGTAGTAAGGACAGGGGGACTGAAGCTTTCTTT.

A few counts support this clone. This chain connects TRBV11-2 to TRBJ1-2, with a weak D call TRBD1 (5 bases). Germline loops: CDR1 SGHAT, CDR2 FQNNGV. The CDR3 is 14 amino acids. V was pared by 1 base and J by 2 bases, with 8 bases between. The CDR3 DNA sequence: TGTGCCAGCAGCTTAGGAGGGGCGAACTATGGCTACACCTTC. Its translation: CASSLGGANYGYTF.

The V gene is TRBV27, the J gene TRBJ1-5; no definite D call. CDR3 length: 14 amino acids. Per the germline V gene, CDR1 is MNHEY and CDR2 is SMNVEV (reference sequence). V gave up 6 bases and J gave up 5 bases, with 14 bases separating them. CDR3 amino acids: CASSLVADDQPQHF. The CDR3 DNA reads TGTGCCAGCAGCCTTGTGGCAGATGATCAGCCCCAGCATTTT.

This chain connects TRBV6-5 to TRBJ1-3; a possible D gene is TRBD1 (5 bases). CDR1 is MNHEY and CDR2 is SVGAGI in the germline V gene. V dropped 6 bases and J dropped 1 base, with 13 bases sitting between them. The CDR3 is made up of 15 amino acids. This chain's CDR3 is CASSLTRVSGNTIYF. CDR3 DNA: TGTGCCAGCAGCCTAACCAGGGTGTCTGGAAACACCATATATTTT.

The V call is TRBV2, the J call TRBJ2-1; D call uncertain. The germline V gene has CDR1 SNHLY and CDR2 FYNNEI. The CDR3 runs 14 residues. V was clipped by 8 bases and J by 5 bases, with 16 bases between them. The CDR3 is CASQLGHLDNEQFF. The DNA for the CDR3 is TGTGCCAGCCAGCTAGGGCATTTGGACAATGAGCAGTTCTTC.